This is a list of T cell receptor beta chains from one sample in a study of T cells in localized non-small cell lung cancer. Sequencing used immunoSEQ multiplex PCR; TCRdb keeps in-frame clones, though not all of them. The sample holds about 15,000 clones, 80% to 90% seen once. This specimen was peripheral blood mononuclear cells, taken before any cancer treatment. The receptor source for this set is an older male donor with stage II lung adenocarcinoma. The CDR3 runs from the conserved cysteine through the conserved F or W. A D gene is named only where the DNA matches it firmly. Rows give clone size only sometimes, using once, few, many, or a class for an expanded clone.

D gene	clone size	V gene	J gene	CDR3 protein	CDR3 DNA
TRBD1	.	TRBV25-1	TRBJ2-2	CASRTGGSGELFF	TGTGCCAGCAGGACAGGGGGCTCCGGGGAGCTGTTTTTT
TRBD2	.	TRBV19	TRBJ2-1	CASSTAGTSGNEQFF	TGTGCCAGTAGTACGGCCGGGACTAGCGGCAATGAGCAGTTCTTC
TRBD1	.	TRBV20-1	TRBJ1-2	CSAWDRLGYTF	TGCAGTGCCTGGGACAGGCTTGGCTACACCTTC
.	.	TRBV29-1	TRBJ1-2	CSVEVSDGYTF	TGCAGCGTTGAAGTGTCCGATGGCTACACCTTC
.	.	TRBV7-9	TRBJ1-1	CASIRSPGEAFF	TGTGCCAGCATCCGTTCTCCCGGTGAAGCTTTCTTT
.	few	TRBV28	TRBJ1-1	CASANRGVNTEAFF	TGTGCCAGCGCGAATAGGGGAGTGAACACTGAAGCTTTCTTT
.	.	TRBV6-1	TRBJ1-5	CASAGNQPQHF	TGTGCCAGCGCTGGCAATCAGCCCCAGCATTTT
.	.	TRBV28	TRBJ2-4	CASSLVGRGGFEDIQYF	TGTGCCAGCAGTTTAGTGGGAAGGGGAGGTTTCGAGGACATTCAGTACTTC
.	.	TRBV27	TRBJ2-3	CASSPLTLSTDTQYF	TGTGCCAGCAGCCCTCTTACTCTTAGCACAGATACGCAGTATTTT
.	once	TRBV19	TRBJ2-7	CASSIRAVTSYEQYF	TGTGCCAGTAGTATCCGGGCTGTAACCTCCTACGAGCAGTACTTC
TRBD1	.	TRBV6-1	TRBJ2-3	CASIFGTGADTQYF	TGTGCCAGCATTTTCGGGACAGGGGCAGATACGCAGTATTTT
TRBD1	.	TRBV29-1	TRBJ2-1	CSVGLRTGSRFF	TGCAGCGTTGGGCTCCGGACAGGGTCGCGGTTCTTC
.	.	TRBV14	TRBJ1-1	CASSQAGMNTEAFF	TGTGCCAGCAGCCAAGCTGGGATGAACACTGAAGCTTTCTTT
.	.	TRBV19	TRBJ2-5	CATTFGRAETQYF	TGTGCCACCACTTTTGGCAGGGCGGAGACCCAGTACTTC
TRBD1	.	TRBV5-1	TRBJ2-6	CASSAGTGGSGANVLTF	TGCGCCAGTTCTGCCGGGACAGGGGGCTCTGGGGCCAACGTCCTGACTTTC
.	.	TRBV19	TRBJ1-1	CASDDRYNTEAFF	TGTGCCAGTGATGACAGGTACAACACTGAAGCTTTCTTT
.	.	TRBV5-6	TRBJ2-7	CASSLIGAGSSYEQYF	TGTGCCAGCAGCTTGATTGGAGCGGGTAGCTCCTACGAGCAGTACTTC
.	.	TRBV10-2	TRBJ1-5	CASSDIGTLSNQPQHF	TGCGCCAGCAGTGATATCGGGACACTTAGCAATCAGCCCCAGCATTTT
TRBD1	.	TRBV10-1	TRBJ2-2	CASSGGRGRPGELFF	TGCGCCAGTTCAGGGGGCAGGGGGAGGCCGGGGGAGCTGTTTTTT
TRBD2	.	TRBV19	TRBJ2-1	CASRERGSSYNEQFF	TGTGCCAGTAGGGAGCGGGGAAGCTCCTACAATGAGCAGTTCTTC
.	few	TRBV6-6	TRBJ1-1	CASSQQVNTEAFF	TGTGCCAGCAGCCAACAGGTCAACACTGAAGCTTTCTTT
.	.	TRBV18	TRBJ1-1	CASSPLQNTEAFF	TGTGCCAGCTCACCACTCCAGAACACTGAAGCTTTCTTT
TRBD2	.	TRBV15	TRBJ2-3	CATSNPGLDLTDTQYF	TGTGCCACCAGCAACCCTGGACTAGATCTAACAGATACGCAGTATTTT
.	few	TRBV5-1	TRBJ1-4	CASSLFRGPNEKLFF	TGCGCCAGCAGCTTGTTTCGGGGCCCCAATGAAAAACTGTTTTTT
TRBD1	.	TRBV6-5	TRBJ2-7	CASSYSKTGGKQYF	TGTGCCAGCAGTTACTCGAAAACAGGGGGGAAGCAGTACTTC
.	.	TRBV5-1	TRBJ2-5	CASSFGSGRETQYF	TGCGCCAGCAGCTTTGGGAGCGGGCGAGAGACCCAGTACTTC
TRBD1	.	TRBV7-8	TRBJ1-3	CASSLDSGGGNTIYF	TGTGCCAGCAGCTTAGATTCAGGGGGCGGAAACACCATATATTTT
.	.	TRBV30	TRBJ1-4	CGLRPGGEKLFF	TGCGGTCTTCGGCCGGGTGGAGAAAAACTGTTTTTT
.	.	TRBV6-1	TRBJ1-2	CASSGKGIGYGYTF	TGTGCCAGCAGTGGGAAGGGGATTGGCTATGGCTACACCTTC
.	.	TRBV18	TRBJ1-1	CASSPLVQSNTEAFF	TGTGCCAGCTCACCACTAGTCCAGTCGAACACTGAAGCTTTCTTT
.	.	TRBV18	TRBJ2-5	CASSPNQETQYF	TGTGCCAGCTCACCTAACCAAGAGACCCAGTACTTC
.	.	TRBV5-6	TRBJ2-1	CASSLSARIIDEQFF	TGTGCCAGCAGCTTATCGGCGCGGATCATCGATGAGCAGTTCTTC
.	.	TRBV28	TRBJ2-3	CASSLRGELTDTQYF	TGTGCCAGCAGTTTAAGGGGAGAGCTCACAGATACGCAGTATTTT
TRBD1	.	TRBV2	TRBJ1-5	CASRGTGRVGNQPQHF	TGTGCCAGCAGGGGGACAGGGCGAGTGGGCAATCAGCCCCAGCATTTT
.	.	TRBV28	TRBJ2-1	CASSPRDLDNEQFF	TGTGCCAGCAGTCCCCGGGACTTAGACAATGAGCAGTTCTTC
.	.	TRBV30	TRBJ1-1	CAWSNPNTEAFF	TGTGCCTGGAGTAACCCGAACACTGAAGCTTTCTTT
.	.	TRBV27	TRBJ1-2	CASSPGAVYGYTF	TGTGCCAGCAGTCCCGGGGCGGTCTATGGCTACACCTTC
TRBD1	.	TRBV5-4	TRBJ2-7	CASSSDRGIEQYF	TGTGCCAGCAGCTCGGACAGGGGAATCGAGCAGTACTTC
TRBD2	.	TRBV19	TRBJ2-2	CASPGGTGELFF	TGTGCCAGTCCCGGGGGGACCGGGGAGCTGTTTTTT
.	few	TRBV20-1	TRBJ2-5	CSARNQETQYF	TGCAGTGCTAGGAATCAAGAGACCCAGTACTTC
.	.	TRBV9	TRBJ2-1	CASSVMRTGPEQFF	TGTGCCAGCAGCGTTATGAGGACTGGGCCGGAGCAGTTCTTC
.	.	TRBV7-6	TRBJ1-1	CASSKRQLNTEAFF	TGTGCCAGCAGCAAAAGACAGCTGAACACTGAAGCTTTCTTT
.	.	TRBV5-1	TRBJ1-1	CASSTGYTEAFF	TGCGCCAGCAGCACGGGGTACACTGAAGCTTTCTTT
.	.	TRBV6-5	TRBJ1-1	CASSKATQGGTEAFF	TGTGCCAGCAGCAAAGCCACGCAGGGCGGGACTGAAGCTTTCTTT
.	.	TRBV6-5	TRBJ1-4	CASSSGVGTTNEKLFF	TGTGCCAGCAGTTCTGGGGTCGGAACAACTAATGAAAAACTGTTTTTT
.	.	TRBV7-8	TRBJ2-7	CASSLEEVAYEQYF	TGTGCCAGCAGCTTAGAGGAAGTCGCCTACGAGCAGTACTTC